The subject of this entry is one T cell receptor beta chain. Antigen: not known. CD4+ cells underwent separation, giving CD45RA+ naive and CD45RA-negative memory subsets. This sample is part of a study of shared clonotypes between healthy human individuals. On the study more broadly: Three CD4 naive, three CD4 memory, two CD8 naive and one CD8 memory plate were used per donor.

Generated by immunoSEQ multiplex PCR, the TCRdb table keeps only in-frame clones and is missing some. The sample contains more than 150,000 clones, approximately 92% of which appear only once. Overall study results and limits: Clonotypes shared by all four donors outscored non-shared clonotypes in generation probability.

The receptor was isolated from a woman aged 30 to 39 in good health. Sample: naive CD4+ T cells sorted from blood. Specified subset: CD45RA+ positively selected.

CDR3 bases: TGTGCCAGCTCACCACCGATCCTTCAGAGACGGACCACCTACGAGCAGTACTTC. This codes for CASSPPILQRRTTYEQYF. The chain joins TRBV18 to TRBJ2-7; D ambiguous. The CDR3 consists of 18 residues. CDR1 is KGHSH, CDR2 LQKENI, per germline. The V gene lost 0 bases and the J gene lost 2 bases, with 20 bases spanning the gap. Complete variable domain (other parts from reference TRBV18 and TRBJ2-7): NAGVMQNPRHLVRRRGQEARLRCSPMKGHSHVYWYRQLPEEGLKFMVYLQKENIIDESGMPKERFSAEFPKEGPSILRIQQVVRGDSAAYFCASSPPILQRRTTYEQYFGPGTRLTVT.